This T cell receptor beta chain came from a study of Ad26.COV2.S vaccination and SARS-CoV-2 variants. General study points: Vaccinees displayed broader spike-specific TCR repertoires than placebo recipients.

Sequenced by immunoSEQ multiplex PCR; TCRdb stores in-frame clones only, minus some. The sample lists about 330,000 clones, roughly 90% occurring once. The germline CDR1 and CDR2 sequences are LNHDA and SQIVND (reference sequence). Trimming stripped 2 bases from V and 8 bases from J, with 9 bases between. This CDR3 has 12 residues. Points on this clone: What it recognizes is unknown.

Treatment in this sample: some 19 received Ad26.COV2.S at low or high dose, single or two shots; 5 received placebo; per-sample allocation not given. Sampling occurred on day 63 after the first vaccine or placebo injection. The chain joins TRBV19 to TRBJ1-1; D is undetermined. The material sequenced was peripheral blood, taken in a trial of Ad26.COV2.S vaccine versus placebo. This receptor was taken from a person aged 18-65 years who received the Ad26.COV2.S COVID-19 vaccine or a placebo. The CDR3 region is CASSIPGPEAFF. CDR3 DNA: TGTGCCAGTAGTATACCCGGCCCAGAAGCTTTCTTT.